The 15 T cell receptor beta chains in this list originate from one sample, sequenced in a study of T cell responses to AZD1222 COVID-19 vaccine. The data were produced by immunoSEQ multiplex PCR, yet TCRdb's version contains in-frame clones alone and is incomplete. Altogether more than 100,000 clones are present, about 85% being singletons, with the ten largest covering about 6.2%. Sequencing used peripheral blood, obtained on day 0 of AZD1222 vaccination. The source is an adult in good health.

The chain recombines TRBV2 with TRBJ1-2; 8 nucleotides line up with TRBD1. CDR3 size: 15 residues. Germline CDR1 and CDR2: SNHLY and FYNNEI. The junction had 13 bases not matched to a gene; V was cut back by 6 bases and J by 7 bases. The CDR3 DNA reads TGTGCCAGCAGCCCCGGACAGGGACGACGTTCTGGCTACACCTTC. Protein product: CASSPGQGRRSGYTF.

CDR3 sequence: CASSETLALTEQFF. The CDR3 DNA follows: TGTGCCAGCAGCGAAACATTAGCGCTTACTGAGCAGTTCTTC. The J gene is TRBJ2-1, the V gene TRBV9; possibly TRBD2 for D (5 bases). The V end was cut by 3 bases, the J end by 9 bases, with 16 bases between. Germline CDR1 is SGDLS and CDR2 is YYNGEE. The CDR3 has 14 amino acids.

The rearrangement links TRBV9 to TRBJ2-2; a possible D gene is TRBD1 (6 bases). The germline V and J ends were trimmed by 4 bases and 7 bases, with 11 bases remaining between them. The length of the CDR3 is 13 residues. Per the germline V gene, CDR1 is SGDLS and CDR2 is YYNGEE. The CDR3 loop reads CASSPTGLGELFF. The CDR3 coding sequence is TGTGCCAGCAGCCCTACAGGGCTCGGGGAGCTGTTTTTT.

This clone was recorded only once. V usage is TRBV14 and J usage is TRBJ1-1, with no clear D. The germline V and J ends were trimmed by 1 base and 3 bases, with 9 bases remaining between them. The germline V gene has CDR1 SGHDN and CDR2 FVKESK. CDR3 length equals 14 residues. CDR3 DNA sequence: TGTGCCAGCAGCCAAGTACGTGGGGACACTGAAGCTTTCTTT. Translating it yields CASSQVRGDTEAFF.

This chain connects TRBV6-5 to TRBJ1-2, with TRBD1 identical over 7 bases. Germline lookup yields CDR1 MNHEY and CDR2 SVGAGI. The CDR3 extends over 15 amino acids. Trimming at V came to 10 bases and at J to 7 bases, leaving 18 bases not matched to a gene. The CDR3 is CATEARGGERGGYTF. In DNA, the CDR3 is TGTGCCACCGAAGCTCGAGGGGGCGAGAGAGGTGGCTACACCTTC.

The sample holds a few counts of this clone. The V gene is TRBV14, the J gene TRBJ1-6, with D possibly TRBD1 on 5 matching bases. CDR1 and CDR2 from the germline V gene are SGHDN and FVKESK. Between the trimmed V and J ends, which lost 5 bases and 7 bases, there was a span of 12 bases. The CDR3 extends over 14 amino acids. The CDR3 spells CASSAGLLNSPLHF. CDR3 nucleotides: TGTGCCAGCAGCGCGGGGCTATTAAATTCACCCCTCCACTTT. The full variable domain, with the rest looked up from reference TRBV14 and TRBJ1-6, is EAGVTQFPSHSVIEKGQTVTLRCDPISGHDNLYWYRRVMGKEIKFLLHFVKESKQDESGMPNNRFLAERTGGTYSTLKVQPAELEDSGVYFCASSAGLLNSPLHFGNGTRLTVT.

The J gene is TRBJ2-7, the V gene TRBV5-1; 8 bases map to TRBD2. The trim removed 1 base at V and 3 bases at J, leaving 6 bases unmatched. Germline V gene sequence: CDR1 SGHRS, CDR2 YFSETQ. This CDR3 region has 15 residues. The DNA of the CDR3 is TGCGCCAGCAGCTTGACTAGCGGCCTCAGCTACGAGCAGTACTTC. This translates into CASSLTSGLSYEQYF.

The CDR3 nucleotides read TGTGCCAGCAGTGCGGACAGGGGGGCTTTCTTT. Protein: CASSADRGAFF. The chain uses TRBV2 and TRBJ1-1; 10 positions match TRBD1. The CDR3 spans 11 residues. Germline V CDR1 and CDR2: SNHLY, FYNNEI. Trimming cost V 4 bases and J 11 bases; bases outside gene matches: 1.

The chain has TRBV7-2 and TRBJ1-6; a possible D gene is TRBD1 (5 bases). CDR3 size: 15 residues. Germline V lookup: CDR1 SGHTA, CDR2 FQGNSA. V lost 5 bases and J lost 7, with 15 bases in between. CDR3 DNA: TGTGCCAGCAGCCTCTACAGGTCGGAAAATTCACCCCTCCACTTT. This gives the protein CASSLYRSENSPLHF.

The genes are TRBV20-1 and TRBJ2-3; D unresolved. This CDR3 has 10 residues. Germline V gene data show CDR1 as DFQATT and CDR2 as SNEGSKA (reference sequence). V lost 6 bases and J lost 6, with 7 bases in between. CDR3 sequence (DNA): TGCAGTGCACTCTGGGATACGCAGTATTTT. This codes for CSALWDTQYF.

This chain links TRBV9 with TRBJ2-7; D possibly corresponds to TRBD2 (5 bases). This CDR3 is built from 15 residues. The ends were cut back, 4 bases at V and 3 bases at J, with 17 bases in the middle. In germline, CDR1 is SGDLS, CDR2 YYNGEE. This chain's CDR3 is CASSPSVVEVYEQYF. As DNA, the CDR3 is TGTGCCAGCAGCCCGTCGGTGGTGGAGGTCTACGAGCAGTACTTC.

This clone was counted only a few times. The V call is TRBV15, the J call TRBJ1-4, with 8 positions matching TRBD1. The V segment lost 0 bases and the J segment 6 bases; nucleotides outside the gene matches: 6. CDR1 is LNHNV, CDR2 YYDKDF, per germline (reference sequence). CDR3 size: 16 residues. The DNA for the CDR3 is TGTGCCACCAGCAGAGATGCAGGACAGGGATATGAAAAACTGTTTTTT. Encoded protein: CATSRDAGQGYEKLFF.

The chain has TRBV7-9 and TRBJ1-2, with 7 bases matching TRBD1. Trimming cost V 6 bases and J 4 bases; bases outside gene matches: 14. Germline-derived CDR1 and CDR2 are SEHNR and FQNEAQ (reference sequence). The CDR3 has 16 amino acids. CDR3 region: CASSPGGEGAIYGYTF. CDR3 DNA sequence: TGTGCCAGCAGTCCAGGCGGGGAGGGGGCGATCTATGGCTACACCTTC.

The CDR3 region has the DNA TGTGCCAGCTCACCCTGGCTACTGGAGACCCAGTACTTC. This sequence encodes CASSPWLLETQYF. The genes are TRBV18 and TRBJ2-5, with D uncertain. Trimming pared 3 bases from V and 5 bases from J, leaving 10 bases between. The CDR3 is 13 amino acids. Germline V gene sequence: CDR1 KGHSH, CDR2 LQKENI.

This rearrangement joins TRBV11-3 to TRBJ2-2; 9 positions agree with TRBD1. V gave up 7 bases and J gave up 3 bases; unmatched junction bases: 3. Germline V gene data show CDR1 as SGHNT and CDR2 as YENEEA. CDR3 length equals 14 residues. CDR3 amino acids: CASTRQGDTGELFF. In DNA form, the CDR3 reads TGTGCCAGCACCAGACAGGGGGACACCGGGGAGCTGTTTTTT.